Following are 19 T cell receptor beta chains from one sample sequenced in a study of T cells expressing NK-cell markers. TCRdb reprocessed the 5' RACE reads and reports one entry per CDR3 protein, with no DNA. Its clone listing holds some 390,000 distinct CDR3 sequences. The sample comprised blood T cells: a sorted CD56 or NKG2C T cell subset, CD4+ or CD8+ T cells, or bulk PBMC T cells (not recorded which). These receptor sequences come from a woman aged 50 to 60 in good health.

This sequence joins TRBV19 and TRBJ1-1; TCRdb picks TRBD1, but there is no DNA to check that call. CDR1 is LNHDA and CDR2 is SQIVND in the germline V gene (reference sequence). The CDR3 covers 13 residues. The CDR3 reads CASSMVQGTEAFF.

J is TRBJ2-5 and V is TRBV5-1; the D call of TRBD1 rests on TCRdb alone, since no DNA is present to check it. This CDR3 is 14 amino acids long. Germline CDR1 reads SGHRS; CDR2 reads YFSETQ. The CDR3 reads CASTSGTGAMAQYF.

The CDR3 region is CASAPEAGYYNEQFF. The J gene is TRBJ2-1, the V gene TRBV5-1. The CDR3 spans 15 residues. Looked up from germline, CDR1 is SGHRS and CDR2 is YFSETQ. Variable domain in full (rest from reference TRBV5-1 and TRBJ2-1): KAGVTQTPRYLIKTRGQQVTLSCSPISGHRSVSWYQQTPGQGLQFLFEYFSETQRNKGNFPGRFSGRQFSNSRSEMNVSTLELGDSALYLCASAPEAGYYNEQFFGPGTRLTVL.

V is TRBV12-3 or TRBV12-4 and J is TRBJ1-5; as DNA is missing, the TRBD1 call by TCRdb cannot be tested. The CDR3 runs 15 residues. Here the CDR3 reads CASSLYSPGDQPQHF.

The V gene is TRBV5-6, the J gene TRBJ2-7; checking the TCRdb D call of TRBD2 is not possible without DNA. CDR1 and CDR2 from the germline V gene are SGHDT and YYEEEE. This CDR3 is 16 amino acids long. This chain's CDR3 is CASSLGGSGIRYEQYF.

The chain uses TRBV27 and TRBJ2-1; with no DNA, the TCRdb D assignment of TRBD1 cannot be verified. The CDR3 consists of 13 residues. Germline-derived CDR1 and CDR2 are MNHEY and SMNVEV (reference sequence). CDR3 sequence reads: CASSLVNRARAIF.

The rearrangement links TRBV12-3 or TRBV12-4 to TRBJ2-7; TCRdb returns TRBD1, unconfirmable since there is no DNA. The CDR3 is 15 amino acids. Here the CDR3 reads CASTPGTGATYEQYF.

The chain links TRBV29-1 to TRBJ2-3; TCRdb returns TRBD1, unconfirmable since there is no DNA. Per germline, CDR1 SQVTM and CDR2 ANQGSEA. The CDR3 length is 11 residues. CDR3 amino acids: CSSGGTDTQYF.

The chain links TRBV5-1 to TRBJ2-1; TCRdb designates TRBD1, a call that cannot be tested without DNA. This CDR3 contains 14 residues. The germline V gene has CDR1 SGHRS and CDR2 YFSETQ. The CDR3 spells CASSLRTGGYEQFF.

The V call is TRBV7-9, the J call TRBJ1-1; the D gene TCRdb calls, TRBD1, cannot be checked with no DNA. Germline CDR1 reads SEHNR; CDR2 reads FQNEAQ (reference sequence). The CDR3 is made up of 15 amino acids. CDR3 residues: CASSPRDKMNTEAFF.

The J gene is TRBJ2-2, the V gene TRBV7-6; absent DNA, TCRdb's TRBD2 call cannot be checked. There are 17 residues in the CDR3. Germline CDR1 and CDR2: SGHVS and FNYEAQ. CDR3 sequence: CASSLGTSGGNTGELFF.

The chain couples TRBV29-1 to TRBJ2-3; the TRBD1 assignment by TCRdb is unverifiable without DNA. This CDR3 comprises 16 residues. Germline V gene lookup returns CDR1 SQVTM and CDR2 ANQGSEA. This CDR3 is CSVVGTGARSTDTQYF.

V usage is TRBV12-3 or TRBV12-4 and J usage is TRBJ2-2; TCRdb designates TRBD1, a call that cannot be tested without DNA. This CDR3 has 16 residues. The CDR3 region is CASSFGRLANTGELFF.

The J gene is TRBJ1-2, the V gene TRBV3-1; TCRdb's D call, TRBD1, is unchecked because there is no DNA. Germline loops: CDR1 LGHDT, CDR2 YNNKEL (reference sequence). CDR3 length: 13 residues. CDR3: CASSSQGYQGYTF.

The rearrangement joins TRBV24-1 to TRBJ2-2. CDR3 length equals 19 residues. Per the germline V gene, CDR1 is KGHDR and CDR2 is SFDVKD. The CDR3 is CATSDFIVGRSINTGELFF.

The chain couples TRBV4-1 to TRBJ1-3; no DNA is available, so the TRBD1 call from TCRdb remains unchecked. Germline V gene data show CDR1 as MGHRA and CDR2 as YSYEKL. The CDR3 runs to 15 residues. The CDR3 loop reads CASSSSGGLGNTIYF.

This sequence joins TRBV24-1 and TRBJ2-2; TCRdb picks TRBD1, but there is no DNA to check that call. CDR1 is KGHDR and CDR2 is SFDVKD in the germline V gene. The CDR3 loop spans 17 amino acids. The CDR3 here is CATSDYPQGANTGELFF.

V usage is TRBV2 and J usage is TRBJ2-1. The CDR3 is made up of 15 amino acids. Germline lookup yields CDR1 SNHLY and CDR2 FYNNEI. The chain's CDR3 is CASNEQVTFYNEQFF.

The V gene is TRBV5-6, the J gene TRBJ2-6; as DNA is missing, the TRBD2 call by TCRdb cannot be tested. The CDR3 loop spans 17 amino acids. Germline V gene lookup returns CDR1 SGHDT and CDR2 YYEEEE. This CDR3 is CASSLVAGVGGANVLTF.